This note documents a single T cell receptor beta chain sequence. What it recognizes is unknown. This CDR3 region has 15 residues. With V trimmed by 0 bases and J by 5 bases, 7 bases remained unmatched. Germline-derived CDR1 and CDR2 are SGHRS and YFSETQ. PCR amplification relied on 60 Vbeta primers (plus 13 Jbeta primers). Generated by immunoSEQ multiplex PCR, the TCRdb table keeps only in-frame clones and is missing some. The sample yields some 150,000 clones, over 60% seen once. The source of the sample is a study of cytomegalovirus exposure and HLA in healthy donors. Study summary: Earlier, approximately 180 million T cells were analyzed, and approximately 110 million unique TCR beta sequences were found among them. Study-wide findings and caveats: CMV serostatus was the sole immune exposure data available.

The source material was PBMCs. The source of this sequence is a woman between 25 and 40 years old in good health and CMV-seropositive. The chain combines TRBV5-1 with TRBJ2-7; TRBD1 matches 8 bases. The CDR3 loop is CASSLEAGGYDEQYF. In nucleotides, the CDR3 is TGCGCCAGCAGCTTGGAGGCAGGGGGCTACGACGAGCAGTACTTC.